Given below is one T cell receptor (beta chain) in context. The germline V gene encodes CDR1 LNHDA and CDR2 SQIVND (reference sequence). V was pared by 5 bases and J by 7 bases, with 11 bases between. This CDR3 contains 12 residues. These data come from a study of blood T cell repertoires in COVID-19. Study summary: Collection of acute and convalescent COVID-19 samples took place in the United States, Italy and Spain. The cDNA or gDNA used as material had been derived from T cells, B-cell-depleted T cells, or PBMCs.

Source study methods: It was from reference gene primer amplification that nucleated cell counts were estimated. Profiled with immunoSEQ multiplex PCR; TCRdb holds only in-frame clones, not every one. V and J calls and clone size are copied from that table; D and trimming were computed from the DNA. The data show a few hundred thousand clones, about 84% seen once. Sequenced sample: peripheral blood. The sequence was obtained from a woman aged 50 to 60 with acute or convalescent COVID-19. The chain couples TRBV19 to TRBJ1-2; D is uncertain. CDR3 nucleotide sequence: TGTGCCAGTAGTTCTAGTGGAAGTGGCTACACCTTC. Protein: CASSSSGSGYTF.